A single sample is the source of the 24 T cell receptor beta chains below, sequenced in a study of neurological immune-mediated disorders. TCRdb re-called the 5' RACE reads with MiXCR, one entry per CDR3 protein. The repertoire has about 22,000 distinct CDR3 sequences, 10% of them found once; the top ten carry roughly 22%. Material: PBMCs. The origin of the receptors is a woman between 55 and 75 years old with HTLV-1-associated myelopathy (HAM/TSP).

Within the sample, this clonotype is medium-sized. This rearrangement joins TRBV20-1 to TRBJ1-1; maybe TRBD1 (5 bases). Germline CDR1 reads DFQATT; CDR2 reads SNEGSKA (reference sequence). Trimming stripped 0 bases from V and 3 bases from J, with 11 bases between. This CDR3 is built from 14 residues. CDR3 sequence reads: CSARDGGGDTEAFF. Written as DNA, the CDR3 is TGCAGTGCTAGAGATGGGGGGGGAGACACTGAAGCTTTCTTT.

About this clonotype: A much bigger clone sits one base away, suggesting this may be a read error. The V call is TRBV4-1, the J call TRBJ1-2; the D is unclear. CDR1 is MGHRA and CDR2 is YSYEKL in the germline V gene. This CDR3 contains 13 residues. CDR3 loop: CASRQVGNYGYTF. The DNA of the CDR3 is TGCGCCAGCAGACAAGTGGGAAACTATGGCTACACCTTC.

The table lists this clonotype with many counts. The chain is built from TRBV15 and TRBJ2-7, with 10 bases matching TRBD1. The germline V gene encodes CDR1 LNHNV and CDR2 YYDKDF (reference sequence). Trimming took 1 base from V and 2 from J; bases not matched to a gene: 2. The CDR3 extends over 15 amino acids. For the CDR3, the DNA is TGTGCCACCAGCAGAGGGGACAGGGGTCCCTACGAGCAGTACTTC. Protein product: CATSRGDRGPYEQYF.

In this sample, this clonotype turned up many times. The chain has TRBV5-6 and TRBJ2-3; tentatively, D is TRBD1 (7 bases). The V end was cut by 0 bases, the J end by 4 bases, with 18 bases between. This CDR3 region has 17 residues. Germline-derived CDR1 and CDR2 are SGHDT and YYEEEE. The CDR3 sequence: CASSLVAGQYLSDTQYF. In nucleotides, the CDR3 is TGTGCCAGCAGCTTGGTCGCGGGACAGTACCTCTCAGATACGCAGTATTTT. Full variable domain (remainder filled in from reference TRBV5-6 and TRBJ2-3): DAGVTQSPTHLIKTRGQQVTLRCSPKSGHDTVSWYQQALGQGPQFIFQYYEEEERQRGNFPDRFSGHQFPNYSSELNVNALLLGDSALYLCASSLVAGQYLSDTQYFGPGTRLTVL.

This clonotype was recorded many times. The V and J genes are TRBV15 and TRBJ2-7; possible D gene TRBD1, 6 bases. Trimming took 4 bases from V and 2 from J, leaving 12 bases between them. Germline CDR1 is LNHNV and CDR2 is YYDKDF (reference sequence). The CDR3 contains 14 residues. CDR3 nucleotides: TGTGCCACCAGCACACTAGGACAGACCTACGAGCAGTACTTC. Translating it yields CATSTLGQTYEQYF.

This clonotype was detected many times. The chain uses TRBV5-1 and TRBJ2-1; tentatively, D is TRBD1 (6 bases). Trimming pared 1 base from V and 5 bases from J, leaving 10 bases between. The germline gives CDR1 SGHRS, CDR2 YFSETQ. There are 14 residues in the CDR3. CDR3 coding DNA: TGCGCCAGCAGCTTGAGACAGGACAACAATGAGCAGTTCTTC. Amino acids: CASSLRQDNNEQFF.

Ten or more counts support this clonotype. V is TRBV20-1 and J is TRBJ2-5; 8 bases match TRBD1. Trimming at V came to 6 bases and at J to 2 bases, leaving 5 bases not matched to a gene. The germline V gene encodes CDR1 DFQATT and CDR2 SNEGSKA (reference sequence). The CDR3 totals 13 residues. CDR3 sequence (DNA): TGCAGTGCCCCCGGGACAGGTCAAGAGACCCAGTACTTC. Protein sequence: CSAPGTGQETQYF.

This clonotype was observed at least ten times. In DNA, the CDR3 is TGCGCCAGCAGCAGGGTATCTGGAAACACCATATATTTT. It is translated as CASSRVSGNTIYF. The V and J genes are TRBV4-1 and TRBJ1-3; D not resolved. The CDR3 has 13 residues. Germline V lookup: CDR1 MGHRA, CDR2 YSYEKL. V lost 5 bases and J lost 1, with 6 bases in between.

This clonotype was detected ten times or more. The chain links TRBV7-7 to TRBJ1-4; no clear D gene. Trimming took off 1 base at V and 7 bases at J, with 22 bases between the two ends. Germline CDR1 and CDR2: SSHAT and FNYEAQ (reference sequence). CDR3 length: 18 amino acids. The CDR3 DNA sequence: TGTGCCAGCAGCTTAGTGGCGCGGGTAGGAGGGAAAGGTGAAAAACTGTTTTTT. Residues: CASSLVARVGGKGEKLFF.

This clonotype was seen many times. V and J are TRBV15 and TRBJ2-1; 11 positions match TRBD1. The germline gives CDR1 LNHNV, CDR2 YYDKDF (reference sequence). CDR3 length: 17 residues. Unmatched junction bases numbered 11, after V lost 5 bases and J lost 5 bases. CDR3 coding DNA: TGTGCCACCAGCTGGACCTCGGACAGGGGGCGAAACAATGAGCAGTTCTTC. As protein: CATSWTSDRGRNNEQFF.

This clonotype was observed many times. The rearrangement links TRBV30 to TRBJ1-2; D possibly corresponds to TRBD1 (5 bases). The CDR3 spans 12 residues. The V gene's germline CDR1 is GTSNPN and CDR2 SVGIG (reference sequence). V was trimmed by 1 base and J by 2 bases, leaving 5 bases between them. In nucleotides, the CDR3 is TGTGCCTGGAGTGCAGGGAACTATGGCTACACCTTC. Its translation is CAWSAGNYGYTF.

This clonotype is classed as medium-sized. In nucleotides, the CDR3 is TGTGCCAGCAGTTACTCACAGAACACTGAAGCTTTCTTT. Amino acid sequence: CASSYSQNTEAFF. The chain links TRBV6-5 to TRBJ1-1; D uncertain. The CDR3 has 13 amino acids. The V end lost 0 bases, the J end lost 1 base, and 3 bases lay between the germline ends. Germline V lookup: CDR1 MNHEY, CDR2 SVGAGI.

Worth noting for this clonotype: A junction boundary mismatches the germline segment, possibly from a read error. The CDR3 DNA sequence: TGTGCCAGGAGCTCTGGGCCTAATCCGATCTATAATTCACCCCTCCACTTT. Its translation: CARSSGPNPIYNSPLHF. The chain recombines TRBV5-4 with TRBJ1-6; no definite D call. The CDR3 runs to 17 residues. The germline gives CDR1 SGHNT, CDR2 YYREEE (reference sequence).

This clonotype has ten or more counts. V usage is TRBV11-2 and J usage is TRBJ1-2; maybe TRBD1 (5 bases). Per the germline V gene, CDR1 is SGHAT and CDR2 is FQNNGV. The CDR3 loop spans 14 amino acids. With 1 base removed from V and 2 bases from J, the gap between germline ends came to 8 bases. In DNA, the CDR3 is TGTGCCAGCAGCTTAGGGGACTCGAACTATGGCTACACCTTC. Amino acid sequence: CASSLGDSNYGYTF. The variable domain in full, completed from reference TRBV11-2 and TRBJ1-2, reads EAGVAQSPRYKIIEKRQSVAFWCNPISGHATLYWYQQILGQGPKLLIQFQNNGVVDDSQLPKDRFSAERLKGVDSTLKIQPAKLEDSAVYLCASSLGDSNYGYTFGSGTRLTVV.

In this sample, this clonotype turned up many times. V and J are TRBV5-1 and TRBJ2-3; weak D call: TRBD2 (6 bases). The CDR3 contains 15 residues. Trimming pared 0 bases from V and 2 bases from J, leaving 10 bases between. CDR1 is SGHRS, CDR2 YFSETQ, per germline. The CDR3 reads CASSLGPSVTDTQYF. The CDR3 bases are TGCGCCAGCAGCTTGGGTCCTAGCGTCACAGATACGCAGTATTTT.

This clonotype was observed many times. This chain joins TRBV6-1 and TRBJ1-2; tentatively, D is TRBD1 (6 bases). Germline CDR1 reads MNHNS; CDR2 reads SASEGT. The CDR3 consists of 15 residues. V dropped 6 bases and J dropped 4 bases, with 18 bases sitting between them. CDR3 sequence (DNA): TGTGCCAGCAGGGAGGGGTTTACAGGGATCTATGGCTACACCTTC. Translated, it gives CASREGFTGIYGYTF.

In its sample, this clonotype was seen a few times. This rearrangement joins TRBV20-1 to TRBJ1-5; no definite D call. V was shortened by 0 bases and J by 4 bases, with 10 bases between the two germline ends. Germline CDR1 DFQATT, CDR2 SNEGSKA (reference sequence). This CDR3 has 14 residues. The CDR3 protein is CSARDLARNQPQHF. CDR3 DNA: TGCAGTGCTAGAGATCTAGCGAGAAATCAGCCCCAGCATTTT.

This clonotype was found many times. V gene TRBV20-1 combines with J gene TRBJ2-1, with TRBD2 matching over 9 bases. Germline loops: CDR1 DFQATT, CDR2 SNEGSKA (reference sequence). With V trimmed by 1 base and J by 0 bases, 4 bases remained unmatched. The CDR3 length is 16 residues. CDR3 coding DNA: TGCAGTGCTAGAGCCCTAGCGGGGAGCTCCTACAATGAGCAGTTCTTC. As protein: CSARALAGSSYNEQFF.

In this sample, this clonotype is medium-sized. The chain employs TRBV20-1 and TRBJ2-3, with TRBD2 matching over 9 bases. CDR1 is DFQATT, CDR2 SNEGSKA, per germline (reference sequence). The trim removed 1 base at V and 0 bases at J, leaving 11 bases unmatched. The CDR3 is made up of 18 amino acids. The CDR3 nucleotides read TGCAGTGCTAGAGGTTCTAGCGGGGCTATATTTAGCACAGATACGCAGTATTTT. Translation gives CSARGSSGAIFSTDTQYF.

At least ten counts were recorded for this clonotype. J is TRBJ1-4 and V is TRBV18; D unresolved. Germline V gene sequence: CDR1 KGHSH, CDR2 LQKENI. CDR3 length equals 17 residues. V was clipped by 3 bases and J by 0 bases, with 14 bases between them. CDR3 protein: CASSPYQIPATNEKLFF. In nucleotides, the CDR3 is TGTGCCAGCTCACCCTACCAGATCCCGGCAACTAATGAAAAACTGTTTTTT.

This clonotype was observed at least ten times. The J gene is TRBJ2-5, the V gene TRBV20-1, with 8 bases aligning to TRBD1. V shed 6 bases, J shed 3 bases, and the junction held 9 bases outside the gene matches. Germline values: CDR1 DFQATT, CDR2 SNEGSKA (reference sequence). This CDR3 is 14 amino acids long. The CDR3 bases are TGCAGTGCGAGCCGGGACAGGCCTGAAGAGACCCAGTACTTC. Residues: CSASRDRPEETQYF.

The sample holds many counts of this clonotype. The chain couples TRBV12-3 or TRBV12-4 to TRBJ1-4; no clear D. The V gene lost 1 base and the J gene lost 5 bases, with 11 bases spanning the gap. The CDR3 length is 15 residues. The DNA of the CDR3 is TGTGCCAGCAGTTTAGAGGTTTTGGGGAATGAAAAACTGTTTTTT. Protein sequence: CASSLEVLGNEKLFF.

This clonotype was observed many times. The chain combines TRBV4-2 with TRBJ1-1; D is unclear. The ends were cut back, 4 bases at V and 1 base at J, with 16 bases in the middle. The CDR3 totals 16 residues. Germline V CDR1 and CDR2: LGHNA, YNFKEQ. The CDR3 DNA reads TGTGCCAGCAGCCCCCATGCCGCCGGTTGGAACACTGAAGCTTTCTTT. It specifies CASSPHAAGWNTEAFF.

This rearrangement joins TRBV20-1 to TRBJ2-3; TRBD2 agrees at 9 bases. This CDR3 is 15 amino acids long. Germline values: CDR1 DFQATT, CDR2 SNEGSKA (reference sequence). V shed 3 bases, J shed 2 bases, and the junction held 6 bases outside the gene matches. CDR3: CSASPSSGNTDTQYF. For the CDR3, the DNA is TGCAGTGCTAGCCCCTCTAGCGGGAACACAGATACGCAGTATTTT.